The TCR beta chain described here comes from a study of Graves' ophthalmopathy and Graves' hyperthyroidism. Study context: At the time of initial diagnosis and before any treatment, peripheral blood was collected.

In this sample, this clonotype turned up many times. Its antigen is as yet unknown. At one boundary the junction diverges from the germline segment, which might be a read error. CDR3 regions of TCR beta were amplified from RNA transcripts. After a first-round RT-PCR with HTBI primers, a second-round multiplex PCR was run. Each CDR3 protein is one row after TCRdb ran MiXCR on the multiplex PCR reads. The table records some 200,000 distinct CDR3 sequences, roughly 27% of them present only once. General observations from the study: It was with approximately 70% sensitivity and just under 75% specificity that the model predicted ophthalmopathy progression.

CDR3 length equals 14 residues. Germline V gene data show CDR1 as KGHDR and CDR2 as SFDVKD. Sequenced input: peripheral blood. The rearrangement uses TRBV24-1 and TRBJ2-7; no clear D gene. This sequence originates from a man between 45 and 60 years old with Graves' ophthalmopathy. CDR3: CAASDSYSTYEQYF. DNA of the CDR3: TGTGCCGCCAGTGATTCTTACTCAACCTACGAGCAGTACTTC.